This is a list of T cell receptor beta chains from one sample in a study of blood T cell repertoires in COVID-19. The data were produced by immunoSEQ multiplex PCR, yet TCRdb's version contains in-frame clones alone and is incomplete. The sample holds around 250,000 clones, approximately 87% seen once. Sequenced sample: peripheral blood. These receptors came from a man in his sixties who had recovered from COVID-19. The CDR3 runs from the conserved cysteine through the conserved F or W. The D gene is left open where the match is weak. Expanded clones get a size class; other rows say once, few or many, or leave the size out.

V gene: TRBV7-8; J gene: TRBJ1-1; clone size: .; D gene: .; CDR3 DNA: TGTGCCAGCAGGGCCGGGGAAATGAACACTGAAGCTTTCTTT; CDR3 protein: CASRAGEMNTEAFF
V gene: TRBV6-5; J gene: TRBJ2-2; clone size: many; D gene: .; CDR3 DNA: TGTGCCAGCAGTTACGCCGGGGGGCGGGGCGGGGAGCTGTTTTTT; CDR3 protein: CASSYAGGRGGELFF
V gene: TRBV29-1; J gene: TRBJ2-7; clone size: .; D gene: TRBD1; CDR3 DNA: TGCAGCGTTGGCCGGGACAGGAGGGCTTACGAGCAGTACTTC; CDR3 protein: CSVGRDRRAYEQYF
V gene: TRBV10-3; J gene: TRBJ2-1; clone size: .; D gene: .; CDR3 DNA: TGTGCCATCAGTGTAGAAGCGGCAAATGAGCAGTTCTTC; CDR3 protein: CAISVEAANEQFF
V gene: TRBV19; J gene: TRBJ2-5; clone size: .; D gene: .; CDR3 DNA: TGTGCCAGTAGTATAGGTGGACGGGGCCAAGAGACCCAGTACTTC; CDR3 protein: CASSIGGRGQETQYF
V gene: TRBV14; J gene: TRBJ1-6; clone size: .; D gene: .; CDR3 DNA: TGTGCCAGCAGCCAGGGGCCCATCAGGTCACCCCTCCACTTT; CDR3 protein: CASSQGPIRSPLHF
V gene: TRBV30; J gene: TRBJ2-7; clone size: .; D gene: TRBD1; CDR3 DNA: TGTGCCTGGTCCAAAGGGGCAGGGGGCGGGTACGAGCAGTACTTC; CDR3 protein: CAWSKGAGGGYEQYF
V gene: TRBV10-3; J gene: TRBJ1-4; clone size: .; D gene: TRBD1; CDR3 DNA: TGTGCCATCAGGGGACAGGAGAATGAAAAACTGTTTTTT; CDR3 protein: CAIRGQENEKLFF
V gene: TRBV2; J gene: TRBJ1-6; clone size: many; D gene: .; CDR3 DNA: TGTGCCAGCAGCAGGAAAACGTATAATTCACCCCTCCACTTT; CDR3 protein: CASSRKTYNSPLHF
V gene: TRBV28; J gene: TRBJ1-2; clone size: .; D gene: .; CDR3 DNA: TGTGCCAGCAGGGTGGACAGCTATGGCTACACCTTC; CDR3 protein: CASRVDSYGYTF
V gene: TRBV4-1; J gene: TRBJ2-7; clone size: .; D gene: TRBD1; CDR3 DNA: TGCGCCAGCAGCCAGATAGGCGGACAGGCCTACGAGCAGTACTTC; CDR3 protein: CASSQIGGQAYEQYF
V gene: TRBV5-1; J gene: TRBJ1-1; clone size: .; D gene: .; CDR3 DNA: TGCGCCAGCAGCCGGGTGGGCCCGGAGGGCACTGAAGCTTTCTTT; CDR3 protein: CASSRVGPEGTEAFF
V gene: TRBV30; J gene: TRBJ2-5; clone size: .; D gene: TRBD1; CDR3 DNA: TGTGCCTGGGACGCCCCGCCGGGCAGGGGGAACTATGGCGAGACCCAGTACTTC; CDR3 protein: CAWDAPPGRGNYGETQYF
V gene: TRBV19; J gene: TRBJ2-7; clone size: .; D gene: TRBD1; CDR3 DNA: TGTGCCACCGTGGGGACAGGGAGATACGAGCAGTACTTC; CDR3 protein: CATVGTGRYEQYF
V gene: TRBV2; J gene: TRBJ1-2; clone size: .; D gene: TRBD1; CDR3 DNA: TGTGCCAGCAATCGACAGGGGTTGAAGGGCTACACCTTC; CDR3 protein: CASNRQGLKGYTF
V gene: TRBV7-8; J gene: TRBJ2-3; clone size: .; D gene: TRBD1; CDR3 DNA: TGTGCCAGCAGCCCACGGACAGGGGTGACAGATACGCAGTATTTT; CDR3 protein: CASSPRTGVTDTQYF
V gene: TRBV11-2; J gene: TRBJ1-1; clone size: .; D gene: .; CDR3 DNA: TGTGCCAGCAGCTCACTCAGGGGCACTGAAGCTTTCTTT; CDR3 protein: CASSSLRGTEAFF
V gene: TRBV4-2; J gene: TRBJ2-5; clone size: once; D gene: .; CDR3 DNA: TGTGCCAGCAGCCAAGGGGTATCGGGTGAGAAGACCCAGTACTTC; CDR3 protein: CASSQGVSGEKTQYF
V gene: TRBV19; J gene: TRBJ2-7; clone size: .; D gene: .; CDR3 DNA: TGTGCCAGTAGTACTCCCGGCAGGGGAACCTACGAGCAGTACTTC; CDR3 protein: CASSTPGRGTYEQYF
V gene: TRBV19; J gene: TRBJ2-2; clone size: few; D gene: .; CDR3 DNA: TGTGCCAGTAGTAGGAGGGAGCACGGGGAGCTGTTTTTT; CDR3 protein: CASSRREHGELFF
V gene: TRBV2; J gene: TRBJ1-2; clone size: .; D gene: TRBD1; CDR3 DNA: TGTGCCAGCAGAGACAGGGGAGTGGGAGGCTACACCTTC; CDR3 protein: CASRDRGVGGYTF
V gene: TRBV13; J gene: TRBJ2-3; clone size: .; D gene: .; CDR3 DNA: TGTGCCAGCAGGCAATGGGGCGGTCCCACAGATACGCAGTATTTT; CDR3 protein: CASRQWGGPTDTQYF
V gene: TRBV28; J gene: TRBJ1-5; clone size: .; D gene: .; CDR3 DNA: TGTGCCAGCTGGTCCGGTGGGCTTAGCAATCAGCCCCAGCATTTT; CDR3 protein: CASWSGGLSNQPQHF
V gene: TRBV5-5; J gene: TRBJ1-5; clone size: .; D gene: TRBD1; CDR3 DNA: TGTGCCAGCAGCTTGGAACCAGGCGGGACAGGGAACAATCAGCCCCAGCATTTT; CDR3 protein: CASSLEPGGTGNNQPQHF
V gene: TRBV7-2; J gene: TRBJ1-1; clone size: .; D gene: .; CDR3 DNA: TGTGCCAGCAGCTCTCGACAGATGAACACTGAAGCTTTCTTT; CDR3 protein: CASSSRQMNTEAFF
V gene: TRBV12-3/TRBV12-4; J gene: TRBJ1-2; clone size: .; D gene: .; CDR3 DNA: TGTGCCAGCAGTTCCAGGGGACGCTATGGCTACACCTTC; CDR3 protein: CASSSRGRYGYTF
V gene: TRBV5-4; J gene: TRBJ2-6; clone size: .; D gene: .; CDR3 DNA: TGTGCCAGCAGCGGAAGGGGCTCTGGGGCCAACGTCCTGACTTTC; CDR3 protein: CASSGRGSGANVLTF
V gene: TRBV27; J gene: TRBJ2-1; clone size: .; D gene: TRBD2; CDR3 DNA: TGTGCCAGCAGTTTTAGGGCGGGAGGGCTCGATGAGCAGTTCTTC; CDR3 protein: CASSFRAGGLDEQFF
V gene: TRBV9; J gene: TRBJ2-3; clone size: .; D gene: TRBD2; CDR3 DNA: TGTGCCAGCAGCGTAGGAGCGGGGCGGACCCCTAGCACAGATACGCAGTATTTT; CDR3 protein: CASSVGAGRTPSTDTQYF
V gene: TRBV5-4; J gene: TRBJ1-6; clone size: .; D gene: TRBD1; CDR3 DNA: TGTGCCAGCAGCTCAGGGGGGAGCTCCTATAATTCACCCCTCCACTTT; CDR3 protein: CASSSGGSSYNSPLHF
V gene: TRBV15; J gene: TRBJ2-7; clone size: .; D gene: TRBD1; CDR3 DNA: TGTGCCACCAGCAGGGACAGGGGCTACGAGCAGTACTTC; CDR3 protein: CATSRDRGYEQYF
V gene: TRBV3-1/TRBV3-2; J gene: TRBJ2-3; clone size: .; D gene: TRBD2; CDR3 DNA: TGTGCCAGCAGCCTAAGACGAAGCGGGGGCACAGATACGCAGTATTTT; CDR3 protein: CASSLRRSGGTDTQYF
V gene: TRBV6-5; J gene: TRBJ2-7; clone size: .; D gene: .; CDR3 DNA: TGTGCCAGCAGAAAACAGGTGGAGACCTACGAGCAGTACTTC; CDR3 protein: CASRKQVETYEQYF
V gene: TRBV5-1; J gene: TRBJ2-1; clone size: .; D gene: TRBD1; CDR3 DNA: TGCGCCAGCAGCACAGGACAGGGGTACAATGAGCAGTTCTTC; CDR3 protein: CASSTGQGYNEQFF
V gene: TRBV5-4; J gene: TRBJ1-6; clone size: .; D gene: .; CDR3 DNA: TGTGCCAGCAGCTTGGTCGGGATCTCCTATAATTCACCCCTCCACTTT; CDR3 protein: CASSLVGISYNSPLHF
V gene: TRBV11-2; J gene: TRBJ2-7; clone size: .; D gene: TRBD2; CDR3 DNA: TGTGCCAGCAGCCCGGATGTAGCGGGAGGGCCCCTGCAGTACTTC; CDR3 protein: CASSPDVAGGPLQYF
V gene: TRBV5-1; J gene: TRBJ2-7; clone size: .; D gene: .; CDR3 DNA: TGCGCCAGCAGCCCTCGGGGAGACGAGCAGTACTTC; CDR3 protein: CASSPRGDEQYF
V gene: TRBV7-5; J gene: TRBJ2-7; clone size: .; D gene: .; CDR3 DNA: TGTGTCAGAAGCTTAAGGCCGGTCGGCCGTGCGGCAGGGTGCTACGAGCAGTACTTC; CDR3 protein: CVRSLRPVGRAAGCYEQYF
V gene: TRBV7-3; J gene: TRBJ1-1; clone size: .; D gene: .; CDR3 DNA: TGTGCCAGCAGCTTAGACTCGCGGACTGAAGCTTTCTTT; CDR3 protein: CASSLDSRTEAFF
V gene: TRBV29-1; J gene: TRBJ1-2; clone size: once; D gene: TRBD1; CDR3 DNA: TGCAGCGCCGGACAGGGAAAGGACTACACCTTC; CDR3 protein: CSAGQGKDYTF
V gene: TRBV19; J gene: TRBJ1-5; clone size: .; D gene: .; CDR3 DNA: TGTGCCAGCACACAGGGTATTGGCAATCAGCCCCAGCATTTT; CDR3 protein: CASTQGIGNQPQHF